The T cell receptor beta chain described here comes from a study of blood T cell repertoires in COVID-19. CDR1 and CDR2 from the germline V gene are SGHKS and YYEKEE (reference sequence). The germline V and J ends were trimmed by 7 bases and 0 bases, with 8 bases remaining between them. This CDR3 spans 12 amino acids. Authors' analysis steps: Estimates of nucleated cell counts were drawn from the amplification of reference gene primers. TCRdb's copy holds only in-frame clones and misses some; the assay was immunoSEQ multiplex PCR. V, J and clone size derive from that table, while D and trimming were established from the DNA sequence. The table shows hundreds of thousands of clones, with 86% occurring only once.

The specimen was PBMCs or T cells enriched from blood (not recorded which). The rearrangement links TRBV5-5 to TRBJ2-7; the D is unclear. The sequence came from a woman aged 40-49 years with acute COVID-19. DNA of the CDR3: TGTGCCAGCTCTGGCGGCTCCTACGAGCAGTACTTC. This gives the protein CASSGGSYEQYF.